This T cell receptor (beta chain) was sequenced in a study of vaccination and CD4 T cells after COVID-19. A remark on this clonotype: Its target is not known.

Sample time point: late sampling 161 to 241 days after vaccination in a few convalescent patients. Indicated treatment: approximately 11-day PBMC culture with coronavirus spike peptide pools or control peptides (ViraFEST assay). Per well, about 2.2 million PBMCs were cultured in the presence of around 9.4 IU/ml IL-2 and approximately 9.4 ug/ml peptide pools. General observations from the study: Counts of SARS-CoV-2-reactive clonotypes had a median that went from about 20 to 38, a nonsignificant change.

Sequencing of the DNA from cultured CD4+ T cells was carried out with the Oncomine TCR Beta short-read assay. TCRdb used MiXCR to reprocess the PCR reads, holding one entry per CDR3 protein. The table shows approximately 15,000 distinct CDR3 sequences, with approximately 50% occurring only once. Germline CDR1 is KGHDR and CDR2 is SFDVKD. The V end was cut by 3 bases, the J end by 3 bases, with 9 bases between. The length of the CDR3 is 14 residues. This chain links TRBV24-1 with TRBJ2-3; no clear D. This sample comprised CD4+ T cells from blood, cultured in vitro, obtained about 7 months after SARS-CoV-2 vaccination. This receptor was obtained from a human donor who had recovered from COVID-19. CDR3 bases: TGTGCCACCAGTGATGTACAAGGAACAGATACGCAGTATTTT. Protein product: CATSDVQGTDTQYF.